A single sample gave rise to the 9 T cell receptor beta chains below, sequenced in a study of T cells in women clearing cervical HPV infection. The protocol was immunoSEQ multiplex PCR, while the TCRdb copy is restricted to in-frame clones and leaves out a portion. The sample table sets out more than 20,000 clones. Sequencing was done on a sample of blood buffy coat. These receptors were obtained from a woman between 18 and 70 years old with a cervical HPV16 infection that either progressed to CIN3+ or cleared (not recorded which).

A remark on this clone: The read comes to an end 3 residues before the CDR3 does, leaving the germline J gene to fill in the end. This chain uses TRBV4-1 with TRBJ1-6; no clear D. Germline V gives CDR1 MGHRA, CDR2 YSYEKL. This CDR3 has 17 residues. The V end was cut by 4 bases, the J end by 0 bases, with 13 bases between. The CDR3 sequence: CASSLGLPLSYNSPLHF. The CDR3 bases that were read are TGCGCCAGCAGCCTAGGGCTGCCGCTCTCCTATAATTCACCC.

Remarks on this clone: The read is 3 residues too short to cover the CDR3 end, so that end is filled in from the germline J gene. V and J are TRBV2 and TRBJ2-7, with 7 bases identical to TRBD1. With 1 base clipped from V and 6 bases from J, the junction kept 3 bases outside the gene matches. Germline CDR1 and CDR2: SNHLY and FYNNEI. The CDR3 is made up of 13 amino acids. The CDR3 reads CASSEEQGIEQYF. The sequenced part of the CDR3 DNA is TGTGCCAGCAGTGAAGAACAGGGGATCGAG.

On this clone: The read falls 3 residues short of the CDR3 end, and the missing part is taken from the germline J gene. The chain is built from TRBV2 and TRBJ1-1; D unclear. Germline CDR1 and CDR2: SNHLY and FYNNEI. The CDR3 spans 14 residues. Between the trimmed V and J ends, which lost 3 bases and 0 bases, there was a span of 8 bases. The sequenced CDR3 bases are TGTGCCAGCAGTGATCGGTTCATGAACACTGAA. It specifies CASSDRFMNTE. The whole CDR3 protein reads CASSDRFMNTEAFF.

For this clone: Read coverage stops 3 residues before the CDR3 terminus; the germline J gene supplies the remainder. The chain combines TRBV4-1 with TRBJ2-5; 8 bases align to TRBD1. The germline CDR1 and CDR2 sequences are MGHRA and YSYEKL. V lost 5 bases and J lost 5; bases outside the gene matches: 7. The CDR3 is made up of 14 amino acids. This chain's CDR3 is CASSFGRGQETQYF. Incomplete CDR3 DNA: TGCGCCAGCAGCTTTGGCAGGGGGCAGGAGACC.

Concerning this clone itself: The read falls 3 residues short of the CDR3 end, and the missing part is taken from the germline J gene. This chain links TRBV30 with TRBJ1-4; D unresolved. With 4 bases removed from V and 1 base from J, the gap between germline ends came to 13 bases. This CDR3 has 15 residues. Per the germline V gene, CDR1 is GTSNPN and CDR2 is SVGIG (reference sequence). CDR3 loop: CAWNSKVRTNEKLFF. CDR3 bases read: TGTGCCTGGAATTCTAAAGTGAGAACTAATGAAAAA.

To note about this clone: The read comes to an end 3 residues before the CDR3 does, leaving the germline J gene to fill in the end. The chain has TRBV12-3 or TRBV12-4 and TRBJ1-6; D is perhaps TRBD1 (5 bases). Trimming pared 10 bases from V and 10 bases from J, leaving 17 bases between. The CDR3 is 13 amino acids. Incomplete CDR3 DNA: TGTGCCACCCGGAGGGGCAGGGTCTCACCC. Amino acid sequence: CATRRGRVSP. Given in full, the CDR3 is CATRRGRVSPLHF.

With regard to this clone: The CDR3 end falls 3 residues outside the read, so it is completed with the germline J gene. The chain combines TRBV5-6 with TRBJ2-3, with D possibly being TRBD2 (5 bases). Germline V gene sequence: CDR1 SGHDT, CDR2 YYEEEE. The V gene lost 2 bases and the J gene lost 6 bases, with 16 bases spanning the gap. The CDR3 spans 15 residues. The sequenced part of the CDR3 DNA is TGTGCCAGCAGCTTCTTATCCGGGGTGATGGATACG. The encoded protein is CASSFLSGVMDT. The entire CDR3 protein reads CASSFLSGVMDTQYF.

Note on this clone: Read data end 3 residues before the CDR3 end; the end is taken from the germline J gene. The rearrangement uses TRBV5-1 and TRBJ2-6; unclear D gene. Looked up from germline, CDR1 is SGHRS and CDR2 is YFSETQ. V was pared by 1 base and J by 1 base, with 6 bases between. The CDR3 runs 15 residues. CDR3 bases read: TGCGCCAGCAGCTTGATAGAATCTGGGGCCAACGTC. Its translation is CASSLIESGANV. In full, the CDR3 is CASSLIESGANVLTF.

To note about this clone: The CDR3 is cut off 3 residues early in the read; its end comes from the germline J gene. The J gene is TRBJ2-5, the V gene TRBV7-9, with D tentatively TRBD2 (5 bases). V was clipped by 0 bases and J by 2 bases, with 10 bases between them. The CDR3 is 15 amino acids. Germline V CDR1 and CDR2: SEHNR, FQNEAQ (reference sequence). CDR3 DNA, as far as it was read: TGTGCCAGCAGCTTAGCCCGAGCGGAGCAAGAGACC. This translates into CASSLARAEQET. The whole CDR3 sequence is CASSLARAEQETQYF.